These T cell receptor beta chains were read from a single sample in a study of blood T cell repertoires in COVID-19. TCRdb's copy holds only in-frame clones and misses some; the assay was immunoSEQ multiplex PCR. The table lists around 270,000 clones, approximately 90% of them singletons, with approximately 4.6% in the top ten. Specimen: peripheral blood. Receptors were obtained from a man in his forties or fifties with acute or convalescent COVID-19. The CDR3 runs from the conserved cysteine through the conserved F or W. The D gene is left open where the match is weak. Clone size is not always given. Where it is, it says once, few, many or a class for expanded clones.

j_call: TRBJ2-1
d_call: TRBD1
v_call: TRBV11-1
clone_size: few
cdr3_aa: CASSRGQGARNEQFF
cdr3_nt: TGTGCCAGCAGCCGTGGACAGGGGGCGCGCAATGAGCAGTTCTTC

j_call: TRBJ1-1
d_call: TRBD1
v_call: TRBV13
clone_size: once
cdr3_aa: CASSATGGTEAFF
cdr3_nt: TGTGCCAGCAGCGCTACAGGGGGCACTGAAGCTTTCTTT

j_call: TRBJ2-1
d_call: TRBD2
v_call: TRBV27
clone_size: -
cdr3_aa: CASYPGASGGVPHYNEQFF
cdr3_nt: TGTGCCAGCTATCCGGGGGCTAGCGGGGGAGTTCCCCACTACAATGAGCAGTTCTTC

j_call: TRBJ1-3
d_call: -
v_call: TRBV7-2
clone_size: -
cdr3_aa: CASRPEQGSGNTIYF
cdr3_nt: TGTGCCAGCAGACCCGAACAGGGATCCGGAAACACCATATATTTT

j_call: TRBJ1-2
d_call: -
v_call: TRBV14
clone_size: -
cdr3_aa: CASSLTGVPIYGYTF
cdr3_nt: TGTGCCAGCAGCCTTACCGGGGTACCTATTTATGGCTACACCTTC

j_call: TRBJ1-5
d_call: -
v_call: TRBV4-2
clone_size: once
cdr3_aa: CASSRITGSWEPQHF
cdr3_nt: TGTGCCAGCAGCCGGATAACAGGGAGTTGGGAGCCCCAGCATTTT

j_call: TRBJ1-1
d_call: -
v_call: TRBV19
clone_size: -
cdr3_aa: CATMLLAGDTEAFF
cdr3_nt: TGTGCCACCATGTTACTCGCGGGGGACACTGAAGCTTTCTTT

j_call: TRBJ2-2
d_call: TRBD1
v_call: TRBV5-4
clone_size: -
cdr3_aa: CASSGTLTGVGELFF
cdr3_nt: TGTGCCAGCAGCGGGACCTTGACAGGGGTGGGGGAGCTGTTTTTT

j_call: TRBJ2-2
d_call: -
v_call: TRBV3-1/TRBV3-2
clone_size: -
cdr3_aa: CASTPTGYTGELFF
cdr3_nt: TGTGCCAGCACTCCGACAGGATACACCGGGGAGCTGTTTTTT

j_call: TRBJ2-5
d_call: -
v_call: TRBV3-1/TRBV3-2
clone_size: -
cdr3_aa: CASSHIEGTQYF
cdr3_nt: TGTGCCAGCAGCCACATTGAGGGGACCCAGTACTTC

j_call: TRBJ2-2
d_call: TRBD1
v_call: TRBV5-4
clone_size: -
cdr3_aa: CASSLEGTDGELFF
cdr3_nt: TGTGCCAGCAGCTTGGAGGGGACAGACGGGGAGCTGTTTTTT

j_call: TRBJ1-1
d_call: -
v_call: TRBV6-5
clone_size: -
cdr3_aa: CASSSESRGRGAAFF
cdr3_nt: TGTGCCAGCAGTTCAGAGAGCCGGGGTCGCGGGGCTGCTTTCTTT

j_call: TRBJ1-2
d_call: TRBD1
v_call: TRBV6-5
clone_size: -
cdr3_aa: CASSYNRGLSNYGYTF
cdr3_nt: TGTGCCAGCAGTTACAACAGGGGGCTTTCAAACTATGGCTACACCTTC

j_call: TRBJ1-2
d_call: -
v_call: TRBV28
clone_size: -
cdr3_aa: CASSLTHRAAGYTF
cdr3_nt: TGTGCCAGCAGTTTAACCCACAGGGCGGCTGGCTACACCTTC

j_call: TRBJ2-7
d_call: TRBD2
v_call: TRBV5-1
clone_size: -
cdr3_aa: CATTRAGGDYEQYF
cdr3_nt: TGCGCCACCACCCGGGCCGGGGGGGACTACGAGCAGTACTTC

j_call: TRBJ2-1
d_call: TRBD2
v_call: TRBV24-1
clone_size: few
cdr3_aa: CATSGTSNEQFF
cdr3_nt: TGTGCCACCAGTGGGACTAGCAATGAGCAGTTCTTC

j_call: TRBJ1-1
d_call: -
v_call: TRBV12-5
clone_size: -
cdr3_aa: CASGLVPPENTEAFF
cdr3_nt: TGTGCTAGTGGTTTGGTACCCCCAGAGAACACTGAAGCTTTCTTT

j_call: TRBJ1-1
d_call: TRBD1
v_call: TRBV5-6
clone_size: large
cdr3_aa: CASSQGGYNTEAFF
cdr3_nt: TGTGCCAGCTCCCAGGGGGGATATAACACTGAAGCTTTCTTT